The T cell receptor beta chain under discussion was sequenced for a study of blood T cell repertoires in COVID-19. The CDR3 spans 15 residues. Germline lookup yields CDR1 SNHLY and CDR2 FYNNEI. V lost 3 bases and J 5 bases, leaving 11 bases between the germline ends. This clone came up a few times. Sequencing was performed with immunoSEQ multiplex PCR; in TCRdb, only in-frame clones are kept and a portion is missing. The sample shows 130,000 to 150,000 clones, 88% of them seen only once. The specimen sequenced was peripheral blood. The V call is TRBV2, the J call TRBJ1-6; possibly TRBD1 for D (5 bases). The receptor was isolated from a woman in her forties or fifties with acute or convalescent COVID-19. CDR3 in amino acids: CASSEGRVHNSPLHF. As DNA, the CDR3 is TGTGCCAGCAGTGAGGGCAGGGTCCATAATTCACCCCTCCACTTT. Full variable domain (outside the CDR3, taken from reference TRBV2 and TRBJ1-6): EPEVTQTPSHQVTQMGQEVILRCVPISNHLYFYWYRQILGQKVEFLVSFYNNEISEKSEIFDDQFSVERPDGSNFTLKIRSTKLEDSAMYFCASSEGRVHNSPLHFGNGTRLTVT.